This TCR beta chain was documented in a study of blood T cell repertoires in COVID-19. Study-level information: The United States, Italy and Spain provided the acute and convalescent COVID-19 samples. Sources were T cells, B-cell-depleted T cells, or PBMCs; the material itself was cDNA or gDNA.

With 6 bases clipped from V and 8 bases from J, the junction kept 3 bases outside the gene matches. The CDR3 loop spans 12 amino acids. Germline CDR1 is LNHDA and CDR2 is SQIVND (reference sequence). Methods used by the authors: Nucleated cell number was recorded as an estimate derived from reference gene primer amplification. Produced via immunoSEQ multiplex PCR; TCRdb's table is partial and in-frame only. That table supplies the V and J calls and clone size; D and trimming were determined from the DNA. The table records 120,000 or so clones, 76% of them present only once. The TCR was taken from a woman aged 80 or over with acute or convalescent COVID-19. V gene TRBV19 combines with J gene TRBJ2-1; 8 bases align to TRBD1. The sequenced sample consisted of peripheral blood. CDR3 protein: CASRDRVDEQFF. CDR3 nucleotide sequence: TGTGCCAGTAGGGACAGGGTAGATGAGCAGTTCTTC.